A selection of T cell receptor beta chains follows, all from one sample in a study of response to subunit inactivated influenza vaccine. Via MiXCR, TCRdb re-called the RT-PCR reads, giving one row per CDR3 protein. In the table there are more than 200,000 distinct CDR3 sequences, less than 15% of which are singletons. Sequenced here: non-naive T cells sorted from PBMCs, sampled less than 15 days before vaccination. All receptors come from a man between 50 and 59 years old who received an inactivated influenza vaccine. CDR3s include the opening cysteine and the closing phenylalanine or tryptophan. A D gene is named only where the DNA matches it firmly. Not every row has a clone size; where given, it reads once, few, many or a size class.

>TRBV7-3|TRBD2|TRBJ2-1|many
CASSPTSGGANEQFF
TGTGCCAGCAGCCCGACTAGCGGAGGGGCGAATGAGCAGTTCTTC
>TRBV12-3/TRBV12-4|TRBD1|TRBJ1-1|many
CASSLGQRNTEAFF
TGTGCCAGCAGCTTGGGACAGCGAAACACTGAAGCTTTCTTT
>TRBV20-1|.|TRBJ2-5|few
CSAEDIVGRETQYF
TGCAGTGCTGAGGACATTGTGGGAAGGGAGACCCAGTACTTC
>TRBV18|.|TRBJ2-2|.
CASSPPEGRTGELFF
TGTGCCAGCTCACCACCCGAAGGGAGAACCGGGGAGCTGTTTTTT
>TRBV7-2|TRBD2|TRBJ2-3|.
CASQIAGSTDTQYF
TGTGCCAGCCAAATAGCGGGGAGCACAGATACGCAGTATTTT
>TRBV24-1|.|TRBJ1-2|few
CATSESNYGYTF
TGTGCCACGAGCGAGAGTAACTATGGCTACACCTTC
>TRBV2|.|TRBJ2-1|.
CASNRVGGSSYNEQFF
TGTGCCAGCAACCGGGTCGGAGGATCCTCCTACAATGAGCAGTTCTTC
>TRBV9|TRBD2|TRBJ2-1|.
CASSSSFGLAGKQFF
TGTGCCAGCAGCTCCTCATTCGGACTAGCGGGGAAGCAGTTCTTC
>TRBV12-3/TRBV12-4|TRBD1|TRBJ2-3|.
CASSKTGTGGADTQYF
TGTGCCAGCAGCAAAACCGGGACAGGTGGTGCAGATACGCAGTATTTT
>TRBV2|.|TRBJ2-3|.
CASSLIPTDTQYF
TGTGCCAGCAGCCTAATCCCCACAGATACGCAGTATTTT
>TRBV12-3/TRBV12-4|TRBD2|TRBJ2-1|many
CASTPPGLAGYNEQFF
TGTGCCAGCACCCCTCCGGGACTAGCGGGTTACAATGAGCAGTTCTTC
>TRBV10-2|.|TRBJ2-4|.
CASSAGLLAKNIQYF
TGCGCCAGCAGTGCCGGTCTGCTAGCCAAAAACATTCAGTACTTC
>TRBV6-1|.|TRBJ2-4|.
CASSERGGISKNIQYF
TGTGCCAGCAGTGAAAGGGGGGGTATAAGCAAAAACATTCAGTACTTC
>TRBV20-1|TRBD1|TRBJ2-7|.
CSARDRDRGPIPAYEQYF
TGCAGTGCTAGAGACCGGGACAGGGGGCCCATCCCCGCCTACGAGCAGTACTTC
>TRBV12-3/TRBV12-4|.|TRBJ2-7|.
CASSLRKREQYF
TGTGCCAGCAGTCTAAGGAAACGGGAGCAGTACTTC
>TRBV20-1|.|TRBJ2-7|few
CSAPGIGLGEQYF
TGCAGTGCCCCAGGGATAGGACTGGGCGAGCAGTACTTC
>TRBV11-2|.|TRBJ1-1|few
CASTKGQNTEAFF
TGTGCCAGCACGAAAGGACAGAACACTGAAGCTTTCTTT
>TRBV5-1|TRBD2|TRBJ2-7|.
CASSGLANSYEQYF
TGCGCCAGCAGCGGACTAGCGAACTCCTACGAGCAGTACTTC
>TRBV19|TRBD1|TRBJ2-7|.
CASSPGPGQHYEQYF
TGTGCCAGTAGCCCCGGCCCGGGACAGCACTACGAGCAGTACTTC
>TRBV9|TRBD2|TRBJ2-3|.
CASSVGTSGRDTQYF
TGTGCCAGCAGCGTGGGGACTAGCGGGAGAGATACGCAGTATTTT
>TRBV11-2|TRBD2|TRBJ2-5|many
CASSSLGGGVQETQYF
TGTGCCAGCAGCTCCCTAGGCGGGGGAGTCCAAGAGACCCAGTACTTC
>TRBV6-2/TRBV6-3|TRBD2|TRBJ2-7|.
CASSITGTREYF
TGTGCCAGCAGTATAACCGGGACTAGGGAATACTTC
>TRBV5-1|TRBD2|TRBJ2-1|few
CASSNPGLAGDEQFF
TGCGCCAGCAGCAACCCGGGACTAGCGGGGGATGAGCAGTTCTTC
>TRBV20-1|.|TRBJ2-3|.
CSASFVGGGTDTQYF
TGCAGTGCTAGCTTCGTGGGAGGCGGTACAGATACGCAGTATTTT
>TRBV20-1|.|TRBJ1-6|.
CSARFTLGGGNSPLHF
TGCAGTGCTAGATTTACCCTAGGGGGGGGAAATTCACCCCTCCACTTT
>TRBV4-3|.|TRBJ2-1|few
CASSQDRGSSYNEQFF
TGCGCCAGCAGCCAAGATAGGGGGAGCTCCTACAATGAGCAGTTCTTC
>TRBV6-2/TRBV6-3|.|TRBJ1-1|.
CASSQGQVTEAFF
TGTGCCAGCAGTCAGGGGCAGGTCACTGAAGCTTTCTTT
>TRBV20-1|.|TRBJ2-7|many
CSARDFGTVYEQYF
TGCAGTGCTAGAGATTTTGGGACCGTCTACGAGCAGTACTTC